Presented here are 13 T cell receptor beta chains from one specimen sequenced in a study of OX40 agonist ivuxolimab in advanced cancers. Generated by immunoSEQ multiplex PCR, the TCRdb table keeps only in-frame clones and is missing some. The sample holds 50,000 to 70,000 clones, around 81% seen once. The sequencing here drew on CD4+ or CD8+ T cells sorted from blood, taken in a trial of the OX40 agonist ivuxolimab. The origin of the receptors is an adult with an advanced solid tumor such as melanoma, head and neck, liver or kidney cancer.

About this clone: This is likely a read error, given that the CDR3 carries no conserved phenylalanine or tryptophan at its end. It is unclear where the CDR3 begins or ends on the DNA, so no DNA is shown, and the CDR3 is as TCRdb lists it. The chain joins TRBV6-1 to TRBJ2-7. Germline loops: CDR1 MNHNS, CDR2 SASEGT. The CDR3 is 11 residues long, ends included. The CDR3 reads CASSEPGRPLI.

The CDR3 region is CASSAALGQGYGYTF. CDR3 DNA: TGCGCCAGCAGCGCAGCCCTGGGACAGGGCTATGGCTACACCTTC. The J gene is TRBJ1-2, the V gene TRBV4-1; 9 bases are shared with TRBD1. CDR1 is MGHRA, CDR2 YSYEKL, per germline. The CDR3 loop spans 15 amino acids. The V segment lost 5 bases and the J segment 4 bases; nucleotides outside the gene matches: 8.

The chain uses TRBV27 and TRBJ2-2; TRBD1 matches at 9 bases. CDR1 MNHEY and CDR2 SMNVEV come from the germline V gene (reference sequence). The CDR3 covers 14 residues. The V and J ends lost 10 bases and 5 bases, in that order; junction bases with no gene match: 8. CDR3 in amino acids: CATRGQGRTGELFF. As DNA, the CDR3 is TGTGCCACCAGAGGACAGGGGAGGACCGGGGAGCTGTTTTTT.

In regard to this clone: Different DNA sequences within this sample yield the same CDR3. V usage is TRBV5-5 and J usage is TRBJ1-2; no firm D call. This CDR3 spans 13 amino acids. Trimming left V 3 bases short and J 2 bases short, with 8 bases between. Germline CDR1 SGHKS, CDR2 YYEKEE (reference sequence). CDR3: CASSSGRNYGYTF. The CDR3 DNA is TGTGCCAGCAGCTCCGGACGGAACTATGGCTACACCTTC.

This chain uses TRBV21-1 with TRBJ1-2; the listed D gene, TRBD1, was not tested against the DNA. TRBV21-1 is labeled a pseudogene. This CDR3 is built from 15 residues. CDR3 sequence (DNA): TGTGCCAGCAGCAAAAATCACAGGGGAGCCGATGGCTACACCTTC. It translates to CASSKNHRGADGYTF.

This clone was detected only a few times. The chain recombines TRBV5-5 with TRBJ1-5, with D possibly being TRBD1 (5 bases). The CDR3 consists of 14 residues. Trimming left V 2 bases short and J 9 bases short, with 15 bases between. Per the germline V gene, CDR1 is SGHKS and CDR2 is YYEKEE (reference sequence). The CDR3 spells CASSFREGRGPQHF. CDR3 bases: TGTGCCAGCAGCTTCAGGGAGGGCCGGGGGCCCCAGCATTTT.

This chain joins TRBV2 and TRBJ1-2; 9 bases match TRBD1. The J segment lost 5 bases and the V segment lost 7 bases, leaving 2 bases of the junction unmatched. Germline V gene lookup returns CDR1 SNHLY and CDR2 FYNNEI. The CDR3 has 12 residues. The CDR3 sequence: CASTGTGYGYTF. Written as DNA, the CDR3 is TGTGCCAGCACCGGGACAGGGTATGGCTACACCTTC.

This rearrangement joins TRBV7-9 to TRBJ2-1; D uncertain. V lost 2 bases and J 4 bases, leaving 15 bases between the germline ends. CDR3 length: 16 residues. CDR1 and CDR2 from the germline V gene are SEHNR and FQNEAQ (reference sequence). The CDR3 region has the DNA TGTGCCAGCAGCTTACTTACGCCGGGTCTATACAATGAGCAGTTCTTC. As protein: CASSLLTPGLYNEQFF.

This chain joins TRBV4-1 and TRBJ1-5; perhaps TRBD1 as D (5 bases). CDR3 size: 17 residues. V lost 1 base and J lost 0, with 13 bases in between. Per the germline V gene, CDR1 is MGHRA and CDR2 is YSYEKL. The CDR3 coding sequence is TGCGCCAGCAGCCAAGGGGGCCGAGCCCTTAGCAATCAGCCCCAGCATTTT. The encoded protein is CASSQGGRALSNQPQHF.

This chain uses TRBV20-1 with TRBJ2-3, with unresolved D. This CDR3 spans 11 amino acids. Trimming removed 5 bases at V and 11 bases at J, with 14 bases between. Germline V lookup: CDR1 DFQATT, CDR2 SNEGSKA (reference sequence). The CDR3 reads CSASILIGQYF. For the CDR3, the DNA is TGCAGTGCTTCCATACTCATCGGGCAGTATTTT.

V is TRBV29-1 and J is TRBJ2-6, with unresolved D. The CDR3 runs 13 residues. V lost 7 bases to trimming and J lost 0 bases, with 7 bases between them. Germline CDR1 reads SQVTM; CDR2 reads ANQGSEA. This CDR3 is CSAFFSGANVLTF. DNA for the CDR3: TGCAGCGCCTTCTTCTCTGGGGCCAACGTCCTGACTTTC.

This clone was seen a few times. The rearrangement uses TRBV7-8 and TRBJ2-7; 9 nucleotides line up with TRBD1. This CDR3 region has 15 residues. The V segment lost 2 bases and the J segment 4 bases; nucleotides outside the gene matches: 6. Germline CDR1 reads SGHVS; CDR2 reads FQNEAQ. CDR3 sequence reads: CASSLLPGTGYEQYF. CDR3 DNA sequence: TGTGCCAGCAGCTTACTTCCCGGGACAGGGTACGAGCAGTACTTC. Based on the CDR3 plus reference TRBV7-8 and TRBJ2-7, the full variable domain is GAGVSQSPRYKVAKRGQDVALRCDPISGHVSLFWYQQALGQGPEFLTYFQNEAQLDKSGLPSDRFFAERPEGSVSTLKIQRTQQEDSAVYLCASSLLPGTGYEQYFGPGTRLTVT.

The V gene is TRBV19, the J gene TRBJ1-2; D is unclear. Germline CDR1 is LNHDA and CDR2 is SQIVND (reference sequence). The CDR3 has 12 residues. Trimming stripped 3 bases from V and 7 bases from J, with 9 bases between. The CDR3 sequence is CASSMSGGGYTF. The CDR3 DNA reads as TGTGCCAGTAGTATGAGTGGTGGTGGCTACACCTTC.